The entry below describes one TCR beta chain. Its antigen is still unknown. This entry belongs to a study of cytomegalovirus exposure and HLA in healthy donors. Study-wide results and limits: It was approximately 150 TCR beta chains that were listed as cytomegalovirus-associated.

The repertoire was sequenced with immunoSEQ multiplex PCR; TCRdb's copy has only in-frame clones and lacks some. The top ten hold approximately 2% of the sample, which has 150,000 to 160,000 clones, around 83% seen once. This receptor was obtained from a human donor in good health. Source material: PBMCs.

In DNA, the CDR3 is TGTGCCAGCAGCCCAGGACAGCCGTCCTACAATGAGCAGTTCTTC. Translated: CASSPGQPSYNEQFF. The chain recombines TRBV27 with TRBJ2-1; D perhaps matches TRBD1 (6 bases). V dropped 6 bases and J dropped 1 base, with 13 bases sitting between them. This CDR3 has 15 residues. The germline V gene has CDR1 MNHEY and CDR2 SMNVEV (reference sequence).